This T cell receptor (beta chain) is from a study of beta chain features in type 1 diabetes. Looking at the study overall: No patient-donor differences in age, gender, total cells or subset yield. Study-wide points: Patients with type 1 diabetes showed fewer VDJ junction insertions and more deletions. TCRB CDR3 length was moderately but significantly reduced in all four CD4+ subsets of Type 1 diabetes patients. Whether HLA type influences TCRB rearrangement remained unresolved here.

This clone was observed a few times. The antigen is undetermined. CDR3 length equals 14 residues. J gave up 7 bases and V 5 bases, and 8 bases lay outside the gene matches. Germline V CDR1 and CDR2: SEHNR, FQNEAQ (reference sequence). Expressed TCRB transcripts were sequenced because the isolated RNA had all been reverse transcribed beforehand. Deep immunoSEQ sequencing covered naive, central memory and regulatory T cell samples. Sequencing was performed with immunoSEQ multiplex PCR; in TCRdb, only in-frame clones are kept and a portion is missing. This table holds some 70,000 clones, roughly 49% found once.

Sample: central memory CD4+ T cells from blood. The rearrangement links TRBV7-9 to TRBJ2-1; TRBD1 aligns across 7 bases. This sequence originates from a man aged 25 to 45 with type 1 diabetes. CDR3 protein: CASSRTTGTNEQFF. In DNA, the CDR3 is TGTGCCAGCAGCCGAACGACAGGGACGAATGAGCAGTTCTTC. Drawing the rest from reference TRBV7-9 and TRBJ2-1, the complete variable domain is DTGVSQNPRHKITKRGQNVTFRCDPISEHNRLYWYRQTLGQGPEFLTYFQNEAQLEKSRLLSDRFSAERPKGSFSTLEIQRTEQGDSAMYLCASSRTTGTNEQFFGPGTRLTVL.